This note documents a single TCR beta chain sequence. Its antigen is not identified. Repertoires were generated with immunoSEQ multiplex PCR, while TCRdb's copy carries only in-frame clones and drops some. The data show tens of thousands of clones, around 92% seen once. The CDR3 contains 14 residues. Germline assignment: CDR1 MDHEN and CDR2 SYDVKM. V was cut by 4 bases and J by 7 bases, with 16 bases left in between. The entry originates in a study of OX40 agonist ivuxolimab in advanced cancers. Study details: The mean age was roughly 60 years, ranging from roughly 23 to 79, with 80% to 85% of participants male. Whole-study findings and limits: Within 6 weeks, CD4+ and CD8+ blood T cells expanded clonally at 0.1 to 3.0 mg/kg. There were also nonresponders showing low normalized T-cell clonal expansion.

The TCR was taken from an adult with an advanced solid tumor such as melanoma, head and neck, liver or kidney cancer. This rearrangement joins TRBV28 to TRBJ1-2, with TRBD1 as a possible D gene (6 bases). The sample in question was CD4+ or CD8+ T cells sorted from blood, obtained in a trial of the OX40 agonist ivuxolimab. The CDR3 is CASSSIGGIGGYTF. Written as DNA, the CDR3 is TGTGCCAGCAGTTCCATAGGGGGAATAGGTGGCTACACCTTC.